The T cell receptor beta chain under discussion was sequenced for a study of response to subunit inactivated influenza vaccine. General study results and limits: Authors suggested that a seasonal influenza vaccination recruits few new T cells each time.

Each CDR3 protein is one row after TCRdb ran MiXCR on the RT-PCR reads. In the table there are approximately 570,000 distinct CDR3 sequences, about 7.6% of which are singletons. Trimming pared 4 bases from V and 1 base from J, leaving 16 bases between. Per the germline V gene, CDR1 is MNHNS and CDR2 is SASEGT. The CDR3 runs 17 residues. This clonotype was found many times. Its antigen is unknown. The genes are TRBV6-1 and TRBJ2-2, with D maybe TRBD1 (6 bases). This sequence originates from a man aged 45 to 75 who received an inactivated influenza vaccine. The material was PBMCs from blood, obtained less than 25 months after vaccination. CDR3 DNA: TGTGCCAGCAGTGTCATCTCCGGGACATGGAACACCGGGGAGCTGTTTTTT. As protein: CASSVISGTWNTGELFF.